The present T cell receptor beta chain was sequenced within a study of response to subunit inactivated influenza vaccine. Notes on the study in general: T cells newly recruited by each seasonal influenza vaccination are few, the authors suggested.

In TCRdb, the RT-PCR reads were re-called with MiXCR into one record per CDR3 protein. The sample consists of roughly 710,000 distinct CDR3 sequences, 12% to 15% of them appearing once. V trimming: 10 bases; J trimming: 2 bases; junction bases outside the gene matches: 8. CDR1 ENHRY and CDR2 SYGVKD come from the germline V gene. The CDR3 length is 17 residues. A note on this clonotype: Its antigen is undetermined.

The sequencing here drew on PBMCs from blood, taken 14 days before vaccination. The source is a man in his fifties or sixties who received an inactivated influenza vaccine. The chain recombines TRBV10-3 with TRBJ2-6, with 13 bases fitting TRBD2. The CDR3 DNA sequence: TGTGCCACCAGGGGCACTAGCGGGGGGGCTGGGGCCAACGTCCTGACTTTC. This sequence encodes CATRGTSGGAGANVLTF.